The clone carrying this TCR beta chain has just a few counts. Its antigen is unknown. The sample belongs to a study of T-cell reconstitution after alpha-beta-depleted transplantation in children. Whole-study results and caveats: The origin of alpha-beta T cells about two months after transplant was reportedly several hundred expanded graft clones. Some patients' high day-60 TCRbeta diversity was traced to surviving recipient T cells and thymic progenitors. T-cell counts and diversity at one year following transplant were attributed mainly to newly produced T cells.

This CDR3 is built from 16 residues. Trimming removed 5 bases from V and 1 base from J, with 17 bases in between. Construction of the TCRbeta library involved unique molecular identifiers. MiXCR, run by TCRdb on the PCR reads, gives a single entry per CDR3 protein. The sample carries fewer than 700,000 distinct CDR3 sequences, about 21% recorded once. Here the sequenced sample was PBMCs, mostly from graft donor cells, taken 360 days after TCRalphabeta/CD19-depleted stem cell transplant. V gene TRBV12-3 or TRBV12-4 combines with J gene TRBJ1-2; perhaps TRBD1 as D (6 bases). The receptor comes from a boy in the first two years of life who had a stem cell transplant for acute myeloid leukemia, so the T cells may come from the graft donor. The CDR3 nucleotides read TGTGCCAGCAGTCCGAGGGGGGGAGACGGTAACTATGGCTACACCTTC. This translates into CASSPRGGDGNYGYTF.